The sequence of this TCR beta chain was determined in a study of blood T cells in healthy people across ages. Findings of the study overall: More naive CD4+ cells and higher diversity were found in long-lived than in aged donors.

PCR was performed a second time for roughly 7 to 12 cycles using a sample-barcoded 5' primer and a J-beta primer mix. TCRdb recomputed calls from the 5' RACE reads with MiXCR, one row per CDR3 protein. Among about 1.6 million distinct CDR3 sequences listed, almost 35% were seen once. CDR3 length: 17 residues. Per germline, CDR1 KGHDR and CDR2 SFDVKD. Trimming took 2 bases from V and 2 from J; bases not matched to a gene: 7. Collection of roughly 10 milliliters of peripheral blood was performed for each donor. Each sample provided at least 6 micrograms of extracted total RNA. A note on this clonotype: The target antigen is unknown.

The sample taken for sequencing was blood. V is TRBV24-1 and J is TRBJ2-3; TRBD2 matches 9 bases. The receptor comes from a woman between 25 and 40 years old in good health. For the CDR3, the DNA is TGTGCCACCAGTGATTCCGGGCTAGCGGGAAACACAGATACGCAGTATTTT. Encoded protein: CATSDSGLAGNTDTQYF.